This T cell receptor beta chain is drawn from a study of molecular identifiers for immune sequencing clone quantification. Study outcomes and limitations: Clones of above 20 RNA copies carried over 99% of effector molecules; in naive cells they carried under 1%. Detection of one spiked Jurkat cell's TCR RNA reportedly worked in 850,000 to 1,000,000 naive cells.

Sequencing libraries of naive CD8 cells derived from approximately 22,000 to 940,000 sorted cells with 10%, 30% or 50% RNA. V lost 2 bases and J lost 1, with 6 bases in between. The CDR3 is 15 residues long. CDR1 is LGHNA and CDR2 is YNFKEQ in the germline V gene. Generation of bulk TCR libraries relied on previously described methods and listed TCR primers. From the PCR reads, TCRdb called clonotypes with MiXCR, one entry per CDR3 protein. This table has about 630,000 distinct CDR3 sequences, 25% appearing once. Notes on this clonotype: The antigen remains unidentified.

This rearrangement joins TRBV4-2 to TRBJ2-6, with D unresolved. Sequenced material: naive CD8+ T cells from blood, with Jurkat cell RNA spiked in. Specified subset: FACS-sorted CD8+CD4-CCR7+CD45RA+ naive T cells. The clonotype comes from a human donor in good health. Some libraries in this study had Jurkat cell RNA spiked in. The CDR3 region is CASSQTDSGANVLTF. CDR3 in DNA: TGTGCCAGCAGCCAAACAGATTCTGGGGCCAACGTCCTGACTTTC.